This T cell receptor beta chain came from a study of T cells in Graves' hyperthyroidism and ophthalmopathy. Diagnosis rested on symptoms, serum thyroxine and TRAb, thyroid ultrasound, and orbital computed tomography. Regions amplified from RNA transcripts were the TCR beta CDR3 regions. The primer set for the first-round RT-PCR of the TCR CDR3 was HTBI. TCRdb called the multiplex PCR reads again in MiXCR, with one record for every CDR3 protein. The profile shows about 560,000 distinct CDR3 sequences, 16% of them singletons. CDR1 DFQATT and CDR2 SNEGSKA come from the germline V gene (reference sequence). The CDR3 runs to 13 residues. V lost 5 bases to trimming and J lost 2 bases; unmatched junction nucleotides: 5.

The V gene is TRBV20-1, the J gene TRBJ2-7; 8 bases match TRBD1. This receptor was obtained from a woman younger than 35 with Graves' hyperthyroidism. The sample consisted of blood. For the CDR3, the DNA is TGCAGTGCTGACAGGGGCGATACCTACGAGCAGTACTTC. Translated: CSADRGDTYEQYF.